This TCR beta chain was identified in a study of shared clonotypes between healthy human individuals. This CDR3 spans 13 amino acids. The V gene's germline CDR1 is SNHLY and CDR2 FYNNEI. V was trimmed by 5 bases and J by 4 bases, leaving 12 bases between them. Assay used: immunoSEQ multiplex PCR; TCRdb lists only in-frame clones, some missing. This repertoire shows approximately 1.1 million clones, around 78% found once; its top ten account for under 0.65%. The chain has TRBV2 and TRBJ2-7, with no clear D. Sample: memory CD4+ T cells from PBMCs. The sample's subset: CD45RA-negative fraction. This TCR came from a man younger than 35 in good health. Some clones in this sample may be carry-over from other donors' samples. The CDR3 here is CASSTQGDYEQYF. In DNA form, the CDR3 reads TGTGCCAGCAGTACCCAAGGAGATTACGAGCAGTACTTC.